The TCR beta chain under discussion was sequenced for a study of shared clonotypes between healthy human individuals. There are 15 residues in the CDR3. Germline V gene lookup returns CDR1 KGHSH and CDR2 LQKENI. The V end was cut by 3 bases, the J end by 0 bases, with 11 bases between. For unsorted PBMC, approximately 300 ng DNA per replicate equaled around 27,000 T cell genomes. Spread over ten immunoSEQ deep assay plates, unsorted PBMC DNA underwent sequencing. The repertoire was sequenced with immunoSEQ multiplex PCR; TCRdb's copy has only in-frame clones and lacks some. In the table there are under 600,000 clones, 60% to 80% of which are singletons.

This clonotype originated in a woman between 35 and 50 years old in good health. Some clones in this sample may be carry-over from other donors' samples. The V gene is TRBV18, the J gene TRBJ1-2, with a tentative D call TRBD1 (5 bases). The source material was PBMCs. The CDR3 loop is CASSPRTTANYGYTF. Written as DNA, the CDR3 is TGTGCCAGCTCACCGAGGACGACAGCTAACTATGGCTACACCTTC.